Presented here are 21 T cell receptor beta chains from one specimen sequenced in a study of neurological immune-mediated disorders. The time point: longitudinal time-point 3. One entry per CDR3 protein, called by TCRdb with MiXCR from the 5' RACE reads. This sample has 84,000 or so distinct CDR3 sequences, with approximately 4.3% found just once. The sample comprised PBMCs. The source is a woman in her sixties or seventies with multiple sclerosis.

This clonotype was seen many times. The chain's CDR3 is CASSQDRGDLISNSPLHF. The DNA for the CDR3 is TGTGCCAGCAGTCAGGACAGGGGGGATCTCATCAGTAATTCACCCCTCCACTTT. This sequence joins TRBV6-1 and TRBJ1-6, with 10 bases aligning to TRBD1. Germline CDR1 is MNHNS and CDR2 is SASEGT. J lost 6 bases, V lost 5 bases, and 13 bases had no gene match. CDR3 length: 18 residues.

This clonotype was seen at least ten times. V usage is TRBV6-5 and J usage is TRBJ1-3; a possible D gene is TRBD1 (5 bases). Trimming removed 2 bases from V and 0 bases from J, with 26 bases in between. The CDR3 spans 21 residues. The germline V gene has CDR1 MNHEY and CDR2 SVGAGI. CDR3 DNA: TGTGCCAGCAGTTACAGGGCAGGGAGGTCACTGGGCCCGACCTCTGGAAACACCATATATTTT. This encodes CASSYRAGRSLGPTSGNTIYF.

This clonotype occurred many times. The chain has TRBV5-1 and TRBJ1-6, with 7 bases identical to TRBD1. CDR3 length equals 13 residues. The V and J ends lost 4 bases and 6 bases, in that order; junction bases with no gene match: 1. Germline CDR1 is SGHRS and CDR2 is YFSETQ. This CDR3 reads CASSRDSNSPLHF. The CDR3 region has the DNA TGCGCCAGCAGCCGGGACAGTAATTCACCCCTCCACTTT.

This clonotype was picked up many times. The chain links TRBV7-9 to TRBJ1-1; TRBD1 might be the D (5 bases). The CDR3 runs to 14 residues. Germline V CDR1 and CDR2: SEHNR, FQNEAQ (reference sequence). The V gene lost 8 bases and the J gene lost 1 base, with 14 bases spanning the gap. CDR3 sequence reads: CASFMGLGNTEAFF. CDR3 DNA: TGTGCCAGCTTCATGGGGCTTGGGAACACTGAAGCTTTCTTT.

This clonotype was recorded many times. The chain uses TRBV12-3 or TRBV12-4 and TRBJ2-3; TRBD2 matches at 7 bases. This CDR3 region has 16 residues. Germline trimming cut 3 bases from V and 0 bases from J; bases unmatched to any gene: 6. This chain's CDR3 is CASSLSTSPSTDTQYF. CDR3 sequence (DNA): TGTGCCAGCAGTTTGTCGACTAGCCCTAGCACAGATACGCAGTATTTT.

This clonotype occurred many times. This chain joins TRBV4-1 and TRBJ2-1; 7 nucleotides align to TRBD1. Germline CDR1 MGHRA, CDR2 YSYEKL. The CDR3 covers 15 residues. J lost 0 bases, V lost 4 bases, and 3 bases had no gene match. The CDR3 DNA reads TGCGCCAGCAGCCTAAGGGACAGCTCCTACAATGAGCAGTTCTTC. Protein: CASSLRDSSYNEQFF.

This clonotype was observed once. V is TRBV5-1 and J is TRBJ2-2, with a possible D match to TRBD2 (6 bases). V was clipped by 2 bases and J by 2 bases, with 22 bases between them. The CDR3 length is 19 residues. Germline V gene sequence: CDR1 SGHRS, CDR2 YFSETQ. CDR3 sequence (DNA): TGCGCCAGCAGCTTCGGTACTAGCTGGGGAGCAACTAACACCGGGGAGCTGTTTTTT. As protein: CASSFGTSWGATNTGELFF.

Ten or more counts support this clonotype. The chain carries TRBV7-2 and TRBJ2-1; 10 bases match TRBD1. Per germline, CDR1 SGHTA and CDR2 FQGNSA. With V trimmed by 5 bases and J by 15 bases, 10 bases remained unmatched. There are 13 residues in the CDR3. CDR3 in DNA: TGTGCCAGCAGCAAAGACCGGGACAGGGGTCGGTTCTTC. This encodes CASSKDRDRGRFF.

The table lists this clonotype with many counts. The CDR3 region is CSARAHEGGRYEQYF. CDR3 coding DNA: TGCAGTGCTAGAGCGCACGAGGGGGGCCGGTACGAGCAGTACTTC. The chain carries TRBV20-1 and TRBJ2-7, with D perhaps TRBD1 or TRBD2 (6 bases each). Germline V gene sequence: CDR1 DFQATT, CDR2 SNEGSKA (reference sequence). The CDR3 loop spans 15 amino acids. Trimming pared 1 base from V and 4 bases from J, leaving 17 bases between.

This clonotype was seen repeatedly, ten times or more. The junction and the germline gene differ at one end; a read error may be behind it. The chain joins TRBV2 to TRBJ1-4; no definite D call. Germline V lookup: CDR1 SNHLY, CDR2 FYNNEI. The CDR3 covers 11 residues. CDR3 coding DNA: TGTGCCAGCAGTGAAGCGGGGAGGACGACTTTT. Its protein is CASSEAGRTTF.

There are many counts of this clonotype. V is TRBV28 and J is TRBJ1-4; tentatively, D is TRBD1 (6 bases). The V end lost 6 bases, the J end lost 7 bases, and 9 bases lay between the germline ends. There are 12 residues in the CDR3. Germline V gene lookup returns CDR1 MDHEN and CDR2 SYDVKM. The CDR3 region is CASRRTVEKLFF. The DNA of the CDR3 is TGTGCCAGCAGGCGGACAGTTGAAAAACTGTTTTTT.

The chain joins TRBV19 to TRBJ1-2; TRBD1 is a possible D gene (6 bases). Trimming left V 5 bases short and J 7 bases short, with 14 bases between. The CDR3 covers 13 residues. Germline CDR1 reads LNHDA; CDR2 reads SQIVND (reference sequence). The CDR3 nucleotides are TGTGCCAGTAGTGGACAGACGGCCGGTGGCTACACCTTC. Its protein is CASSGQTAGGYTF.

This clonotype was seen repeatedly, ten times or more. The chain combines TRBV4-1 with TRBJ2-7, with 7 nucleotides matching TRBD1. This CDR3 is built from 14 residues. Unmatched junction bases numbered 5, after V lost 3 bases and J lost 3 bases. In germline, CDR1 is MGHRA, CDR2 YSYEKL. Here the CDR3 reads CASSQAQGIYEQYF. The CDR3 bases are TGCGCCAGCAGCCAGGCACAGGGGATCTACGAGCAGTACTTC.

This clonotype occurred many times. The CDR3 DNA is TGTGCCAGCAGCTGGGACTACTCAAGCACAGATACGCAGTATTTT. Its translation is CASSWDYSSTDTQYF. The rearrangement uses TRBV7-2 and TRBJ2-3; 7 positions match TRBD2. Germline values: CDR1 SGHTA, CDR2 FQGNSA. With 4 bases clipped from V and 0 bases from J, the junction kept 4 bases outside the gene matches. The CDR3 sequence is 15 residues long.

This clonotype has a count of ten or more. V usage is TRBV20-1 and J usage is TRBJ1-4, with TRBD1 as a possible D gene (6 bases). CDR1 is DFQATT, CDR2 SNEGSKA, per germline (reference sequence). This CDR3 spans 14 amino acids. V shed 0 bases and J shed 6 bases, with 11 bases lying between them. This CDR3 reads CSARDGAGDEKLFF. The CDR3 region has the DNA TGCAGTGCTAGAGATGGGGCAGGGGATGAAAAACTGTTTTTT.

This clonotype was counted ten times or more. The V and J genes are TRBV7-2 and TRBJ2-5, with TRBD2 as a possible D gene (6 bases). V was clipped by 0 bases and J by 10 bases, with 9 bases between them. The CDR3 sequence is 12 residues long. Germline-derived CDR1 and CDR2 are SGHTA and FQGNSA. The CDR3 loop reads CASSLATSYQYF. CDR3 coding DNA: TGTGCCAGCAGCTTAGCAACTAGCTACCAGTACTTC.

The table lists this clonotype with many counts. The CDR3 spells CSARARNDNEQFF. The CDR3 DNA reads TGCAGTGCTAGGGCCCGGAACGACAATGAGCAGTTCTTC. V is TRBV20-1 and J is TRBJ2-1; D unclear. V gave up 3 bases and J gave up 5 bases, with 11 bases separating them. The CDR3 is 13 residues long. In germline, CDR1 is DFQATT, CDR2 SNEGSKA (reference sequence).

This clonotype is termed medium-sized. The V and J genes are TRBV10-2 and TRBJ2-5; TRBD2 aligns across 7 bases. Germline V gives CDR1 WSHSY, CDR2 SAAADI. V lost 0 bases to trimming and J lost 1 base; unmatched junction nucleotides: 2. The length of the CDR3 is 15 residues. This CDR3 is CASSESGGTQETQYF. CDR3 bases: TGCGCCAGCAGTGAGTCCGGGGGGACCCAAGAGACCCAGTACTTC.

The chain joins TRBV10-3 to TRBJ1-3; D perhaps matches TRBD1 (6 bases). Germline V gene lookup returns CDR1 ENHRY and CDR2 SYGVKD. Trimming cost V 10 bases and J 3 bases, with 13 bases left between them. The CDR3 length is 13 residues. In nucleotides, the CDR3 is TGTGCCACCAACAGGGTTGGTGGAAACACCATATATTTT. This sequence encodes CATNRVGGNTIYF.

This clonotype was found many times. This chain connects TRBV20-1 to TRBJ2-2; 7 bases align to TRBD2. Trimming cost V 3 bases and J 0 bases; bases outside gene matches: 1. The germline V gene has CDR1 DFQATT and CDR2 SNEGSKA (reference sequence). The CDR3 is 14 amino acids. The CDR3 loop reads CSARGLPNTGELFF. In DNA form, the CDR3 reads TGCAGTGCTAGGGGACTACCGAACACCGGGGAGCTGTTTTTT.

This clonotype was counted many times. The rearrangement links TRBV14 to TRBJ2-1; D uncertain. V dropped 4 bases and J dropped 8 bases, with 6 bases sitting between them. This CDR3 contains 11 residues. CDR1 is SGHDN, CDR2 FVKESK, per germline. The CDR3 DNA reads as TGTGCCAGCAGCCTATTCCATGAGCAGTTCTTC. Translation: CASSLFHEQFF.